The 15 T cell receptor beta chains below come from one sample, sequenced in a study of blood T cell repertoires in COVID-19. Using immunoSEQ multiplex PCR, the repertoire was profiled, and TCRdb retains in-frame clones only, with some absent. The profile shows a few hundred thousand clones, around 80% of them singletons. Sequencing used peripheral blood. Every receptor here comes from a human donor in a cohort sampled during active COVID-19.

V usage is TRBV28 and J usage is TRBJ2-2; 8 positions match TRBD1. V shed 3 bases and J 6 bases; nucleotides not matched to a gene: 12. Germline CDR1 is MDHEN and CDR2 is SYDVKM. There are 17 residues in the CDR3. The CDR3 nucleotides read TGTGCCAGCAGTTTTGGTCTAGGACAGGGCCCAGCCGGGGAGCTGTTTTTT. It yields the protein CASSFGLGQGPAGELFF.

The rearrangement uses TRBV19 and TRBJ1-1; D is undetermined. CDR3 length equals 12 residues. Germline V CDR1 and CDR2: LNHDA, SQIVND (reference sequence). Trimming took off 4 bases at V and 7 bases at J, with 10 bases between the two ends. CDR3 sequence (DNA): TGTGCCAGTAGTAGGCGAGGGAGTGAAGCTTTCTTT. It specifies CASSRRGSEAFF. Full variable domain (missing parts from reference TRBV19 and TRBJ1-1): DGGITQSPKYLFRKEGQNVTLSCEQNLNHDAMYWYRQDPGQGLRLIYYSQIVNDFQKGDIAEGYSVSREKKESFPLTVTSAQKNPTAFYLCASSRRGSEAFFGQGTRLTVV.

The chain joins TRBV19 to TRBJ1-2; D not certain. V was clipped by 3 bases and J by 7 bases, with 9 bases between them. The CDR3 contains 12 residues. Germline-derived CDR1 and CDR2 are LNHDA and SQIVND (reference sequence). In DNA, the CDR3 is TGTGCCAGTAGTATTGACCGGAGTGGCTACACCTTC. Its protein product is CASSIDRSGYTF.

A single count supports this clone. The chain carries TRBV19 and TRBJ1-3; no clear D. The CDR3 loop spans 15 amino acids. Germline V CDR1 and CDR2: LNHDA, SQIVND (reference sequence). Trimming pared 7 bases from V and 0 bases from J, leaving 13 bases between. The CDR3 DNA sequence: TGTGCCAGTAACCCGACACAAACCTCTGGAAACACCATATATTTT. Protein product: CASNPTQTSGNTIYF. The full variable domain, rest sourced from reference TRBV19 and TRBJ1-3, is DGGITQSPKYLFRKEGQNVTLSCEQNLNHDAMYWYRQDPGQGLRLIYYSQIVNDFQKGDIAEGYSVSREKKESFPLTVTSAQKNPTAFYLCASNPTQTSGNTIYFGEGSWLTVV.

The chain joins TRBV9 to TRBJ2-3; D ambiguous. CDR3 length: 15 residues. Germline CDR1 and CDR2: SGDLS and YYNGEE. Deletions cut 6 bases from V and 6 bases from J, with 20 bases between. The CDR3: CASTPRATHVDTQYF. DNA of the CDR3: TGTGCCAGCACCCCCCGTGCGACTCACGTTGATACGCAGTATTTT. The whole variable domain, remainder taken from reference TRBV9 and TRBJ2-3, is DSGVTQTPKHLITATGQRVTLRCSPRSGDLSVYWYQQSLDQGLQFLIQYYNGEERAKGNILERFSAQQFPDLHSELNLSSLELGDSALYFCASTPRATHVDTQYFGPGTRLTVL.

The V gene is TRBV9, the J gene TRBJ2-7, with a possible D match to TRBD1 (7 bases). V lost 0 bases and J 3 bases, leaving 13 bases between the germline ends. Per the germline V gene, CDR1 is SGDLS and CDR2 is YYNGEE. This CDR3 comprises 15 residues. The CDR3 here is CASSVGGDRSYEQYF. CDR3 nucleotide sequence: TGTGCCAGCAGCGTAGGGGGGGACAGAAGCTACGAGCAGTACTTC. The full variable domain, with the rest looked up from reference TRBV9 and TRBJ2-7, is DSGVTQTPKHLITATGQRVTLRCSPRSGDLSVYWYQQSLDQGLQFLIQYYNGEERAKGNILERFSAQQFPDLHSELNLSSLELGDSALYFCASSVGGDRSYEQYFGPGTRLTVT.

This rearrangement joins TRBV6-5 to TRBJ1-2, with D possibly matching TRBD1 (6 bases). Germline V gene sequence: CDR1 MNHEY, CDR2 SVGAGI. The CDR3 is 14 amino acids. The V end lost 6 bases, the J end lost 6 bases, and 17 bases lay between the germline ends. The CDR3 region is CASRKGGQLDGYTF. As DNA, the CDR3 is TGTGCCAGCAGGAAGGGTGGACAGCTTGATGGCTACACCTTC.

The V gene is TRBV4-1, the J gene TRBJ1-5; D ambiguous. Deletions cut 0 bases from V and 5 bases from J, with 17 bases between. From germline, CDR1 is MGHRA and CDR2 YSYEKL. The CDR3 contains 17 residues. The CDR3: CASSQEGLPARDQPQHF. CDR3 bases: TGCGCCAGCAGCCAAGAAGGACTCCCTGCTAGGGATCAGCCCCAGCATTTT.

The V and J genes are TRBV30 and TRBJ1-4, with TRBD1 matching over 9 bases. CDR3 length: 13 residues. CDR1 and CDR2 (germline): GTSNPN, SVGIG (reference sequence). V was pared by 4 bases and J by 5 bases, with 2 bases of the junction left unmatched. Here the CDR3 DNA reads TGTGCCTGGATCGGACAGGGGAATGAAAAACTGTTTTTT. Its translation: CAWIGQGNEKLFF.

The chain uses TRBV7-3 and TRBJ2-2; 8 bases fit TRBD1. This CDR3 is 15 amino acids long. In germline, CDR1 is SGHTA, CDR2 FQGTGA. V dropped 4 bases and J dropped 5; count of bases not matched to a gene: 6. The CDR3 nucleotides read TGTGCCAGCAGCTCCCAGGGGGCGCGGACCGGGGAGCTGTTTTTT. Translation: CASSSQGARTGELFF.

This chain joins TRBV5-1 and TRBJ2-3; no firm D call. V lost 4 bases and J lost 2, with 11 bases in between. The CDR3 runs to 14 residues. Germline lookup yields CDR1 SGHRS and CDR2 YFSETQ. The CDR3 DNA follows: TGCGCCAGCAGCGGCAGATCTGTCACAGATACGCAGTATTTT. This translates into CASSGRSVTDTQYF.

The J gene is TRBJ1-4, the V gene TRBV28; tentatively, D is TRBD1 (5 bases). The CDR3 is made up of 16 amino acids. V dropped 2 bases and J dropped 2 bases, with 12 bases sitting between them. CDR1 and CDR2 (germline): MDHEN, SYDVKM. CDR3: CASSLDLGGTNEKLFF. The CDR3 region has the DNA TGTGCCAGCAGTTTAGATCTGGGGGGGACTAATGAAAAACTGTTTTTT.

This chain joins TRBV2 and TRBJ2-2, with D possibly matching TRBD1 (6 bases). Germline CDR1 SNHLY, CDR2 FYNNEI. CDR3 length equals 14 residues. V lost 6 bases, J lost 2 bases, and 10 bases lay in between. As DNA, the CDR3 is TGTGCCAGCAGACCGGACAGAAACACCGGGGAGCTGTTTTTT. It translates to CASRPDRNTGELFF.

This clone has just one count. The CDR3 DNA follows: TGTGCCAGCGTCCCGGCTAGCAACAATGAGCAGTTCTTC. It yields the protein CASVPASNNEQFF. V gene TRBV28 combines with J gene TRBJ2-1; D is possibly TRBD2 (5 bases). The germline V and J ends were trimmed by 8 bases and 5 bases, with 13 bases remaining between them. CDR3 length equals 13 residues. Germline V CDR1 and CDR2: MDHEN, SYDVKM.

The chain links TRBV6-5 to TRBJ1-2; D is perhaps TRBD1 (6 bases). Germline V gives CDR1 MNHEY, CDR2 SVGAGI. CDR3 length equals 13 residues. Trimming shortened V by 5 bases and J by 1 base, and 8 bases separated the two germline ends. The CDR3: CASSRTDNYGYTF. The CDR3, as DNA: TGTGCCAGCAGTCGGACAGATAACTATGGCTACACCTTC.